This T cell receptor (beta chain) was identified during a study of regulatory dendritic cells for organ transplantation. Germline V gene sequence: CDR1 SSHAT, CDR2 FNYEAQ (reference sequence). The CDR3 is 13 residues long. Sorted subsets were CFSE-labeled and cultured around five days with allogeneic dendritic cells. In the case of this clone: The antigen remains unidentified. A read error may account for a junction end that differs from germline.

Study-level results: Memory T cells were less diverse than naive, with memory CD8+ most oligoclonal.

Clones were sequenced by immunoSEQ multiplex PCR, and TCRdb holds only the in-frame ones, with some missing. The data hold 9,500 to 14,000 clones, with 85% to 90% observed a single time. The sequenced material came from naive CD8+ T cells from blood cultured with dendritic cells. As for subset: CD45RA+ naive T cells. The receptor was derived from a human donor in good health. The chain is built from TRBV7-7 and TRBJ1-4; no reliable D call. CDR3 loop: CASSAYRGEKLFF. The DNA of the CDR3 is TGTGCTAGCAGCGCGTACCGCGGGGAAAAACTGTTTTTT.